Listed below are T cell receptor beta chains from one sample, sequenced in a study of regulatory T cells in long-lasting Graves disease. TCRdb reanalysed the multiplex PCR reads using MiXCR and keeps one entry per CDR3 protein. The sample carries about 450,000 distinct CDR3 sequences, about a quarter recorded once. The sample here was peripheral blood mononuclear cells (PBMCs), taken when the disease was refractory, from a patient treated with antithyroid drugs. These receptors were obtained from a female donor with Graves disease. Both conserved end residues are part of each CDR3. The D gene is left open where the match is weak. For some rows the clone size is stated as once, few or many, or as a class when expanded; others skip it.

d_call clone_size j_call v_call cdr3_nt cdr3_aa
NA few TRBJ2-1 TRBV27 TGTGCCAGCAGTTTAATGCCCCCGACAAGCTCCTACAATGAGCAGTTCTTC CASSLMPPTSSYNEQFF
NA many TRBJ2-7 TRBV28 TGTGCCAGCAGTGTGACAATCAGCTCCTACGAGCAGTACTTC CASSVTISSYEQYF
NA many TRBJ2-4 TRBV2 TGTGCCAGCAGTGAGCTGTCTTTCGGAAACATTCAGTACTTC CASSELSFGNIQYF
NA few TRBJ2-7 TRBV12-3/TRBV12-4 TGTGCCAGCAGTTACGTCCGATCGATTATGGAGCAGTACTTC CASSYVRSIMEQYF
TRBD1 NA TRBJ2-6 TRBV12-3/TRBV12-4 TGTGCCAGCAGTCCGGGACAGGCTGGGGCCAACGTCCTGACTTTC CASSPGQAGANVLTF
NA few TRBJ1-1 TRBV13 TGTGCCAGCAGCTTAAGGGGACCCATGAACACTGAAGCTTTCTTT CASSLRGPMNTEAFF
NA once TRBJ1-2 TRBV7-3 TGTGCCAGCAGCACCCTAGGGGTCCTTAATGGCTACACCTTC CASSTLGVLNGYTF
TRBD2 few TRBJ2-1 TRBV20-1 TGCAGTGCTAGCCCTTCGGGACTAGCGGCTTACAATGAGCAGTTCTTC CSASPSGLAAYNEQFF
NA NA TRBJ2-6 TRBV5-1 TGCGCCAGCAGCTTGAGAGCGGGCCTTTCCTTTGGGGCCAACGTCCTGACTTTC CASSLRAGLSFGANVLTF
NA few TRBJ2-5 TRBV20-1 TGCAGTGCTAGACGGGCATTGGGGCTAGGGGAGACCCAGTACTTC CSARRALGLGETQYF
TRBD1 NA TRBJ1-1 TRBV10-2 TGCGCCAGCAGACGGACAGGGGCAGGGAACACTGAAGCTTTCTTT CASRRTGAGNTEAFF
NA NA TRBJ2-2 TRBV6-4 TGTGCCAGCAGTGAAGTGGGCTATTTCGGGGAGCTGTTTTTT CASSEVGYFGELFF